This TCR beta chain was profiled in a study of blood T cell repertoires in COVID-19 (dated by TCRdb to 2020 to 2022). Some background on the complete study: Samples from collaborators originated in the United States, Italy and Spain and spanned both the acute and convalescent phases of COVID-19. Deeply sampled blood TCRbeta repertoires from subjects exposed to, actively infected with, or recovered from COVID-19 were included in the dataset. The prospective study material was composed of cDNA or gDNA derived from T cells, B-cell-depleted T cells, or PBMCs. The repertoires were released in a freely available public database intended as a resource for research on the immune response to SARS-CoV-2. Where available, HLA class I and class II types were taken from metadata supplied by the sample provider and were not determined by assay-based typing. The sample metadata nearly always contained a de-identified subject ID, COVID-19 status, age in years and sex. Samples were obtained from the ongoing ImmuneRACE study (first 160 participants) and from about 1,300 subjects provided by 6 global collaborators.

TCRbeta CDR3 regions were amplified from genomic DNA using the immunoSEQ Assay, a bias-controlled multiplex PCR. In the authors' own workflow: Within the assay, amplification of reference gene primers was used to estimate how many nucleated cells each sample contained. To quantify the absolute abundance of each unique TCRbeta CDR3 rearrangement, sequence reads were collapsed and filtered. Productive Simpson clonality was computed per sample as the square root of Simpson's diversity index over productive rearrangements. Drawn from immuneACCESS, this table holds only the in-frame rearrangements with V and J called that TCRdb kept. Clones are partly lost; checked studies trace under half to an unresolved V gene and leave the rest unexplained. The D gene and trimming were derived from the DNA, and the V and J assignments and clone size from that table. The sample includes a few hundred thousand clones, with 70% to 90% observed a single time. The ten top clones hold around 5.5% of the sample.

Whole blood was collected in K2EDTA tubes by collaborating institutions according to the institutions' own protocols. Collaborator samples were shipped for TCRbeta analysis as frozen whole blood, isolated PBMCs, or DNA extracted from either sample type. Results and caveats for the whole study, not just this receptor: The amount of clinical and demographic metadata varied by source and participant and was provided uncurated.

Remarks on this clone: Its binding antigen is unknown. Per-base qualities were not stored, and no clone one base away is much larger.

The sequencing input was peripheral blood. The TCR sequence derives from a man aged 50 or older with active or convalescent COVID-19.

CDR3 region: CASSIRQGGLNRTEAFF. The DNA sequence reads TGTGCCAGTAGTATTCGACAGGGAGGATTAAACCGCACTGAAGCTTTCTTT. This chain is built from TRBV19 and TRBJ1-1, with 7 bases matching TRBD1. The CDR3 has 17 amino acids, counting the end cysteine and phenylalanine. Here the CDR3 DNA is all that survives: 51 bases in frame from base 1. Trimming takes 3 bases off V and 4 bases off J; junction bases not matched to a gene: 14. Per the germline V gene (reference sequence), LNHDA is the CDR1 and SQIVND is the CDR2.